A selection of T cell receptor beta chains follows, all from one sample in a study of spatial heterogeneity in lung cancer. TCRdb processed the 5' RACE reads anew with MiXCR; each CDR3 protein has one entry. The sample records roughly 49,000 distinct CDR3 sequences, over 5.5% being singletons. Sequenced here: PBMCs, sampled at surgery. These TCRs come from a female donor with early-stage non-small cell lung cancer. Both conserved end residues are part of each CDR3. D genes are given only for firm matches. Only some rows state a clone size, as once, few, many or a class for expanded clones.

TRBJ2-1,many,NA,TRBV4-2,CASSQDPRKQFF,TGTGCCAGCAGCCAAGACCCGCGGAAGCAGTTCTTC
TRBJ1-1,many,NA,TRBV14,CASSPHMAFF,TGTGCCAGCAGCCCCCACATGGCTTTCTTT
TRBJ1-1,many,TRBD1,TRBV18,CASSPDRKNTEAFF,TGTGCCAGCTCACCGGACAGGAAGAACACTGAAGCTTTCTTT
TRBJ2-7,NA,NA,TRBV7-9,CASTPTGREQYF,TGTGCCAGCACCCCGACAGGCCGTGAGCAGTACTTC
TRBJ2-1,NA,TRBD1,TRBV19,CASSMGTGADNEQFF,TGTGCCAGTAGTATGGGAACAGGGGCGGACAATGAGCAGTTCTTC
TRBJ2-2,few,NA,TRBV12-3/TRBV12-4,CASSLRGELFF,TGTGCCAGCAGTTTACGAGGGGAGCTGTTTTTT
TRBJ2-7,many,NA,TRBV29-1,CSVVGNEQYF,TGCAGCGTTGTAGGGAACGAGCAGTACTTC
TRBJ2-3,many,NA,TRBV28,CASSLSFTLTDTQYF,TGTGCCAGCAGTTTATCGTTCACTCTCACAGATACGCAGTATTTT
TRBJ1-5,few,NA,TRBV12-3/TRBV12-4,CASSLVGSRPQHF,TGTGCCAGCAGTTTGGTAGGGTCGAGGCCCCAGCATTTT
TRBJ1-5,many,TRBD1,TRBV28,CASRGQGYQPQHF,TGTGCCAGCAGAGGACAGGGGTATCAGCCCCAGCATTTT
TRBJ2-2,many,NA,TRBV29-1,CTAVGQNTGELFF,TGCACCGCGGTGGGGCAGAACACCGGGGAGCTGTTTTTT
TRBJ2-1,many,TRBD2,TRBV7-2,CASSSGTSGYNEQFF,TGTGCCAGCAGCTCCGGGACTAGCGGTTACAATGAGCAGTTCTTC
TRBJ2-7,few,NA,TRBV5-1,CASSLRYNSYEQYF,TGCGCCAGCAGCTTACGTTACAACTCCTACGAGCAGTACTTC
TRBJ2-3,few,TRBD1,TRBV12-3/TRBV12-4,CASSLDRLAGDTQYF,TGTGCCAGCAGTTTGGACAGGCTGGCGGGAGATACGCAGTATTTT
TRBJ1-6,many,TRBD1,TRBV10-3,CAISSGTENSPLHF,TGTGCCATCAGTAGCGGGACAGAAAATTCACCCCTCCACTTT